The 3 T cell receptor beta chains presented below share a single source sample, sequenced in a study of beta chain features in type 1 diabetes. General observations from the study: All four CD4+ subsets from Type 1 diabetes patients carried moderately but significantly shorter TCRB CDR3s.

The investigators reverse transcribed all of the isolated RNA, so they sequenced expressed TCRB transcripts. Data came from immunoSEQ multiplex PCR; TCRdb stores just in-frame clones and leaves some out. The sample lists 600,000 or so clones; about an eighth were seen once. Their target antigens are unknown. The sequenced sample consisted of naive CD4+ T cells from blood. These receptors were collected from a man aged 18 to 30 with type 1 diabetes.

The chain recombines TRBV2 with TRBJ2-7; tentatively, D is TRBD1 (6 bases). This CDR3 spans 13 amino acids. CDR1 and CDR2 (germline): SNHLY, FYNNEI. Trimming removed 8 bases at V and 3 bases at J, with 14 bases between. This chain's CDR3 is CASGQTGRYEQYF. As DNA, the CDR3 is TGTGCCAGCGGCCAGACAGGCCGCTACGAGCAGTACTTC.

This clone was detected a few times. This chain joins TRBV25-1 and TRBJ2-1; D is undetermined. Trimming removed 6 bases at V and 1 base at J, with 4 bases between. This CDR3 contains 12 residues. Germline lookup yields CDR1 MGHDK and CDR2 SYGVNS. DNA of the CDR3: TGTGCCAGCAGGGGGTCCTACAATGAGCAGTTCTTC. Translation gives CASRGSYNEQFF.

A few counts support this clone. V gene TRBV2 combines with J gene TRBJ1-5; 7 bases are a match to TRBD1. V dropped 3 bases and J dropped 6; count of bases not matched to a gene: 11. CDR1 and CDR2 (germline): SNHLY, FYNNEI. The CDR3 contains 16 residues. In DNA form, the CDR3 reads TGTGCCAGCAGTGATCTTAAGGGGGCGGTGGGTCAGCCCCAGCATTTT. It specifies CASSDLKGAVGQPQHF.